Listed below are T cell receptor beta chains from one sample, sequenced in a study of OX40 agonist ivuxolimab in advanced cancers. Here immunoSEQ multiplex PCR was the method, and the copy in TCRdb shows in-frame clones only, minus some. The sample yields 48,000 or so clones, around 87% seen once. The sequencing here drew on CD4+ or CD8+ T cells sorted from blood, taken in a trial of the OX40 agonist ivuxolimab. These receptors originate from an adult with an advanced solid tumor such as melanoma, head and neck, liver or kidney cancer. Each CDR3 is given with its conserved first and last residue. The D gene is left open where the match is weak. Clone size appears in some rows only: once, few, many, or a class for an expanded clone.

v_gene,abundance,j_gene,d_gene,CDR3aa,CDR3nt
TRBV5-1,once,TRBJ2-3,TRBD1,CASSADRVIGDTQYF,TGCGCCAGCAGCGCGGACAGGGTAATTGGAGATACGCAGTATTTT
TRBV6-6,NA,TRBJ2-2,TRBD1,CAMQGALNTGELFF,TGTGCCATGCAGGGGGCCTTGAACACCGGGGAGCTGTTTTTT
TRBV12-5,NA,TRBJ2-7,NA,CASGLDYEQYF,TGTGCTAGTGGTCTCGACTACGAGCAGTACTTC
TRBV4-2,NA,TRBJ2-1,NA,CASSQPSFSVGSYNEQFF,TGTGCCAGCAGCCAACCGTCGTTTAGCGTGGGCTCCTACAATGAGCAGTTCTTC
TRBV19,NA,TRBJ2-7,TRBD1,CASSSSHGGTGRTYEQYF,TGTGCCAGTAGTTCTAGCCACGGGGGGACAGGGCGCACCTACGAGCAGTACTTC
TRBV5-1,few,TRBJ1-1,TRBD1,CASSLQGVNTEAFF,TGCGCCAGCAGCTTACAGGGGGTGAACACTGAAGCTTTCTTT
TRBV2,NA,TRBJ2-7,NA,CASSEGQHYEQYF,TGTGCCAGCAGTGAAGGACAGCACTACGAGCAGTACTTC
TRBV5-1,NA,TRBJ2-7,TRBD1,CASSATGGLSSYEQYF,TGCGCCAGCAGCGCGACAGGGGGTTTGAGTTCCTACGAGCAGTACTTC
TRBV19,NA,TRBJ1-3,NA,CATYSGNTIYF,TGTGCCACCTACAGCGGAAACACCATATATTTT
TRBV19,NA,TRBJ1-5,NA,CASSKSKHSNQPQHF,TGTGCCAGTAGTAAGTCCAAACATAGCAATCAGCCCCAGCATTTT
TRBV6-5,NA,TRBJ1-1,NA,CASSYSITGNTEAFF,TGTGCCAGCAGTTACTCGATCACAGGGAACACTGAAGCTTTCTTT
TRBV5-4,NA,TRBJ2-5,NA,CASSRKDRFGETQYF,TGTGCCAGCAGCAGAAAAGACAGGTTTGGAGAGACCCAGTACTTC
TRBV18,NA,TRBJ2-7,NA,CASSPEGVWDYEQYF,TGTGCCAGCTCCCCCGAGGGGGTATGGGACTACGAGCAGTACTTC
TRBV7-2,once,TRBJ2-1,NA,CASSLRGGEQFF,TGTGCCAGCAGCTTACGAGGGGGTGAGCAGTTCTTC
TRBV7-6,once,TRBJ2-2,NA,CASSTYRVTGELFF,TGTGCCAGCAGCACCTACAGGGTCACCGGGGAGCTGTTTTTT
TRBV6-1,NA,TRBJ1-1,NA,CASSIDWGDEAFF,TGTGCCAGCAGCATCGATTGGGGTGATGAAGCTTTCTTT
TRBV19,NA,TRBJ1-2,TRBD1,CASSIDPQGRFTMDGYTF,TGTGCCAGTAGTATCGACCCACAGGGGAGATTTACTATGGATGGCTACACCTTC
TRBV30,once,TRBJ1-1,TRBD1,CAWSRTGGARDTEAFF,TGTGCCTGGAGTCGGACAGGGGGCGCGAGGGACACTGAAGCTTTCTTT
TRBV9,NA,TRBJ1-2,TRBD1,CASSVGTGFYYGYTF,TGTGCCAGCAGCGTAGGGACAGGCTTCTACTATGGCTACACCTTC
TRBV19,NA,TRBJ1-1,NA,CASSMQMNTEAFF,TGTGCCAGTAGTATGCAAATGAACACTGAAGCTTTCTTT
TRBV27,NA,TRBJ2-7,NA,CASSLSHFSGEQYF,TGTGCCAGCAGTTTATCCCACTTCTCCGGGGAGCAGTACTTC
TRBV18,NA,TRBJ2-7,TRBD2,CASSRGLAAYEQYF,TGTGCCAGCTCACGAGGACTAGCCGCTTACGAGCAGTACTTC
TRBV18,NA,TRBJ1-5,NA,CASSHAGTFGNQPQHF,TGTGCCAGCTCACACGCGGGTACCTTTGGCAATCAGCCCCAGCATTTT
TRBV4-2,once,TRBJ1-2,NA,CASSQDIPPNYGYTF,TGTGCCAGCAGCCAAGATATACCCCCCAACTATGGCTACACCTTC
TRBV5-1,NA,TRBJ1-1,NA,CASSPQTGLNTEAFF,TGCGCCAGCAGCCCACAGACAGGTCTGAACACTGAAGCTTTCTTT
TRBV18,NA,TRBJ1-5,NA,CASSPLLESQPQHF,TGTGCCAGCTCACCACTTTTGGAGTCCCAGCCCCAGCATTTT
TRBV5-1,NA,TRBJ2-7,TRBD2,CASSLAGGELYEQYF,TGCGCCAGCAGCTTAGCGGGAGGGGAACTCTACGAGCAGTACTTC
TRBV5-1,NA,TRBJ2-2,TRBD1,CASSWGQGATGELFF,TGCGCCAGCAGCTGGGGACAGGGGGCCACCGGGGAGCTGTTTTTT
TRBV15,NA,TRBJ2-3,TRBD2,CATSSRAGALTDTQYF,TGTGCCACCAGCTCCCGGGCGGGAGCACTCACAGATACGCAGTATTTT
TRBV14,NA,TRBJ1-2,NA,CASSHNRAGYGYTF,TGTGCCAGCAGCCACAACAGGGCTGGCTATGGCTACACCTTC
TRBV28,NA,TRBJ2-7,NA,CAASGTVYEQYF,TGTGCCGCTTCCGGGACCGTCTACGAGCAGTACTTC
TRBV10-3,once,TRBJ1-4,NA,CATSVKEKLFF,TGTGCCACCTCGGTAAAGGAAAAACTGTTTTTT
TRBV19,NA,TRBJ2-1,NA,CASSISGGHNEQFF,TGTGCCAGTAGTATTTCCGGGGGGCACAATGAGCAGTTCTTC
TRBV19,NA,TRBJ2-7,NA,CASSTGPYEQYF,TGTGCCAGTAGTACGGGCCCATACGAGCAGTACTTC
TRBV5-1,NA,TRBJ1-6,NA,CASSLTEYNSPLHF,TGCGCCAGCAGCTTGACCGAGTATAATTCACCCCTCCACTTT
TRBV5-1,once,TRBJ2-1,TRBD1,CASSPRQGNEQFF,TGCGCCAGCAGCCCCAGACAGGGTAATGAGCAGTTCTTC
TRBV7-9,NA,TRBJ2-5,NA,CASSLFETQYF,TGTGCCAGCAGCTTATTTGAGACCCAGTACTTC
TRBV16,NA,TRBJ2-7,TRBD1,CASSPGQDHSYEQYF,TGTGCCAGCAGCCCTGGACAGGACCACTCCTACGAGCAGTACTTC
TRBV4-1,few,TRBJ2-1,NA,CASSQVGPQFF,TGCGCCAGCAGCCAAGTAGGGCCCCAGTTCTTC
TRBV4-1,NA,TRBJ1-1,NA,CASSQPLIHTEAFF,TGCGCCAGCAGCCAACCCCTAATACACACTGAAGCTTTCTTT
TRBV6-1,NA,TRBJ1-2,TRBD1,CASRDPGQGGGYTF,TGTGCCAGCAGAGACCCGGGACAGGGTGGTGGCTACACCTTC
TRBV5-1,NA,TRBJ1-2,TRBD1,CASSLIGGQAGYTF,TGCGCCAGCAGCTTGATCGGCGGACAGGCAGGCTACACCTTC
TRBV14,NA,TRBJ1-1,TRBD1,CASSQGGQGADTEAFF,TGTGCCAGCAGCCAAGGTGGGCAGGGGGCCGACACTGAAGCTTTCTTT
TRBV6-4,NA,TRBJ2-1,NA,CASREQAGTYNEQFF,TGTGCCAGCAGGGAGCAGGCAGGGACCTACAATGAGCAGTTCTTC
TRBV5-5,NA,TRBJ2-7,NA,CASSLRDLLEQYF,TGTGCCAGCAGCCTCCGGGACTTGCTCGAGCAGTACTTC
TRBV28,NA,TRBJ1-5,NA,CASSSGAISNQPQHF,TGTGCCAGCAGTTCGGGGGCGATTAGCAATCAGCCCCAGCATTTT
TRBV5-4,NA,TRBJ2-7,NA,CASSLKDSPRQYF,TGTGCCAGCAGCTTGAAGGATTCGCCTCGACAGTACTTC
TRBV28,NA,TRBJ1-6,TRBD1,CASSGAGGASHNSPLHF,TGTGCCAGCAGTGGGGCAGGGGGCGCCTCCCATAATTCACCCCTCCACTTT
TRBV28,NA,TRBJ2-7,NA,CASSFPSSSYEQYF,TGTGCCAGCAGTTTCCCCTCTAGTTCCTACGAGCAGTACTTC
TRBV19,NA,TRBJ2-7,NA,CASSIRGSSYEQYF,TGTGCCAGTAGTATCCGGGGGAGCTCCTACGAGCAGTACTTC
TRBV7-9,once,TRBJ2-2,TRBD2,CASSLEGAGTGELFF,TGTGCCAGCAGCTTAGAAGGAGCGGGGACCGGGGAGCTGTTTTTT
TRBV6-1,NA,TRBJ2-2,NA,CASSERASYTGELFF,TGTGCCAGCAGTGAGAGGGCCTCATACACCGGGGAGCTGTTTTTT
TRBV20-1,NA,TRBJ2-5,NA,CSAFRGETQYF,TGCAGTGCTTTCCGGGGGGAGACCCAGTACTTC
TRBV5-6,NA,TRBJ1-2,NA,CASSLLDGQGYTF,TGTGCCAGCAGTCTACTGGACGGCCAGGGCTACACCTTC
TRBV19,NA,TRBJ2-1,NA,CASSIRGLYNEQFF,TGTGCCAGTAGTATTCGGGGGCTCTACAATGAGCAGTTCTTC
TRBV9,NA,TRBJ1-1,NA,CASSTGTFTEAFF,TGTGCCAGCAGCACTGGGACTTTTACTGAAGCTTTCTTT
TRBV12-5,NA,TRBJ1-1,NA,CASGLGATEAFF,TGTGCTAGTGGTTTGGGTGCCACTGAAGCTTTCTTT
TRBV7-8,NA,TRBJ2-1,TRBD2,CASSLLSRTSGLYNEQFF,TGTGCCAGCAGCTTACTTTCGAGGACTAGCGGCCTCTACAATGAGCAGTTCTTC
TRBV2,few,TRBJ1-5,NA,CASSPGTSIQPQHF,TGTGCCAGCAGTCCCGGGACATCTATCCAGCCCCAGCATTTT
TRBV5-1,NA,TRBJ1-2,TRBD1,CASSLEGGPLYGYTF,TGCGCCAGCAGCTTGGAAGGGGGCCCCCTCTATGGCTACACCTTC